A selection of T cell receptor beta chains follows, all from one sample in a study of T-cell reconstitution after alpha-beta-depleted transplantation in children. A single record per CDR3 protein comes from TCRdb applying MiXCR to the PCR reads. The table lists 500,000 to 650,000 distinct CDR3 sequences, over 10% of them singletons. The source material was PBMCs, mostly from graft donor cells, sampled 360 days after TCRalphabeta/CD19-depleted stem cell transplant. Receptors were obtained from a male patient between 5 and 17 years old who had a stem cell transplant for acute myeloid leukemia, so the T cells may come from the graft donor. CDR3s include the opening cysteine and the closing phenylalanine or tryptophan. A D gene is named only where the DNA matches it firmly. Part of the rows lack a size; the others show once, few, many or a class for expanded clones.

>TRBV5-5|TRBJ2-7|TRBD2|.
CASSLVLAGRTQRWEQYF
TGTGCCAGCAGCTTGGTACTAGCGGGGAGGACCCAGAGGTGGGAGCAGTACTTC
>TRBV15|TRBJ1-2|TRBD1|.
CATSRTGARGYTF
TGTGCCACCAGCAGGACAGGGGCTCGGGGCTACACCTTC
>TRBV9|TRBJ2-2|.|few
CASSGYGTGELFF
TGTGCCAGCAGCGGATACGGGACCGGGGAGCTGTTTTTT
>TRBV7-6|TRBJ2-3|.|many
CASSLSQPGDTQYF
TGTGCCAGCAGCTTATCACAGCCGGGGGATACGCAGTATTTT
>TRBV19|TRBJ1-6|TRBD1|.
CASSQTGDYSPLHF
TGTGCCAGTAGCCAGACAGGGGACTATTCACCCCTCCACTTT
>TRBV28|TRBJ2-5|TRBD2|few
CASSLGWGGQETQYF
TGTGCCAGCAGTTTGGGCTGGGGGGGACAAGAGACCCAGTACTTC
>TRBV25-1|TRBJ2-7|.|.
CASSERGPREQYF
TGTGCCAGCAGTGAACGAGGGCCTAGGGAGCAGTACTTC
>TRBV7-6|TRBJ2-3|.|many
CASSPTTRSNPDTQYF
TGTGCCAGCAGCCCCACGACTAGATCCAACCCAGATACGCAGTATTTT
>TRBV20-1|TRBJ2-5|TRBD2|many
CSAQPGLALETQYF
TGCAGTGCTCAACCGGGACTAGCCTTGGAGACCCAGTACTTC
>TRBV21-1|TRBJ2-5|.|.
CASSNNLLEGETQYF
TGTGCCAGCAGCAACAACCTCCTCGAAGGCGAGACCCAGTACTTC
>TRBV29-1|TRBJ2-1|.|few
CSTTWNEQFF
TGCAGCACCACCTGGAATGAGCAGTTCTTC
>TRBV5-1|TRBJ2-1|TRBD2|many
CASSLGVLRTSEGRNEQFF
TGCGCCAGCAGCTTGGGAGTGCTGCGGACTAGCGAGGGGAGGAATGAGCAGTTCTTC
>TRBV7-2|TRBJ2-7|.|many
CASSLDRVSYEQYF
TGTGCCAGCAGCTTAGATCGCGTCTCCTACGAGCAGTACTTC
>TRBV5-1|TRBJ2-1|TRBD2|few
CASSFQRERFF
TGCGCCAGCAGCTTCCAGCGGGAGCGGTTCTTC
>TRBV7-6|TRBJ2-1|TRBD2|many
CASSLASGVYNEQFF
TGTGCCAGCAGCTTAGCTAGCGGGGTTTACAATGAGCAGTTCTTC
>TRBV20-1|TRBJ2-1|TRBD2|.
CSAPSSGRVRSNEQFF
TGCAGTGCCCCGTCTAGCGGGAGAGTTCGATCCAATGAGCAGTTCTTC
>TRBV11-2|TRBJ2-5|TRBD2|few
CASSLVGRLAGSAYQETQYF
TGTGCCAGCAGCTTAGTGGGTCGACTAGCGGGATCGGCGTACCAAGAGACCCAGTACTTC
>TRBV5-1|TRBJ2-5|.|few
CASIMTSRETQYF
TGCGCCAGCATCATGACTAGTAGGGAGACCCAGTACTTC
>TRBV19|TRBJ1-5|.|.
CASSKGVDRNQPQHF
TGTGCCAGTAGTAAGGGGGTGGACCGCAATCAGCCCCAGCATTTT
>TRBV7-2|TRBJ1-2|TRBD1|few
CASSQYPTGGLSYGYTF
TGTGCCAGCAGCCAGTATCCGACAGGGGGACTGAGCTATGGCTACACCTTC
>TRBV29-1|TRBJ2-2|.|.
CSVEVVGANTGELFF
TGCAGCGTTGAAGTCGTGGGGGCGAACACCGGGGAGCTGTTTTTT
>TRBV24-1|TRBJ2-2|.|many
CATSDWGGPTGELFF
TGTGCCACCAGTGATTGGGGGGGCCCCACCGGGGAGCTGTTTTTT
>TRBV28|TRBJ2-3|.|many
CASSESGQPTDTQYF
TGTGCCAGCAGTGAGAGCGGACAGCCCACAGATACGCAGTATTTT
>TRBV7-9|TRBJ1-2|.|many
CASSFPDYGYTF
TGTGCCAGCAGCTTTCCGGACTATGGCTACACCTTC
>TRBV20-1|TRBJ2-3|.|many
CSAVEVGTDTQYF
TGCAGTGCGGTGGAGGTTGGGACAGATACGCAGTATTTT
>TRBV2|TRBJ2-2|.|few
CASTPIAGRGGELFF
TGTGCCAGCACCCCGATTGCGGGAAGAGGCGGGGAGCTGTTTTTT
>TRBV12-3/TRBV12-4|TRBJ1-5|.|few
CASSFLSWGDQPQHF
TGTGCCAGCAGTTTTTTGAGTTGGGGGGATCAGCCCCAGCATTTT
>TRBV20-1|TRBJ1-1|.|.
CSASMTAYFTEAFF
TGCAGTGCTAGTATGACCGCGTATTTCACTGAAGCTTTCTTT
>TRBV29-1|TRBJ2-5|.|many
CSVENGGETQYF
TGCAGCGTTGAAAATGGAGGCGAGACCCAGTACTTC
>TRBV7-9|TRBJ2-3|TRBD2|.
CASSLAGGQSDTQYF
TGTGCCAGCAGCTTGGCGGGAGGGCAATCAGATACGCAGTATTTT
>TRBV5-1|TRBJ2-7|.|few
CASSLPAGHTYEQYF
TGCGCCAGCAGCTTGCCAGCGGGACATACCTACGAGCAGTACTTC
>TRBV24-1|TRBJ2-1|TRBD2|few
CATSDVLAGGPSSYNEQFF
TGTGCCACCAGTGACGTACTAGCGGGAGGCCCGAGCTCCTACAATGAGCAGTTCTTC
>TRBV20-1|TRBJ1-2|.|.
CSATHSPLQYGYTF
TGCAGTGCCACCCACAGCCCCCTTCAGTATGGCTACACCTTC
>TRBV27|TRBJ1-1|TRBD1|few
CASSLLGTDTEAFF
TGTGCCAGCAGTTTACTAGGGACAGACACTGAAGCTTTCTTT
>TRBV5-6|TRBJ2-1|TRBD2|many
CASSPTSREQFF
TGTGCCAGCAGTCCGACTAGCCGCGAGCAGTTCTTC
>TRBV4-3|TRBJ2-1|.|few
CASSQDMQGLNNEQFF
TGCGCCAGCAGCCAAGATATGCAGGGCCTTAACAATGAGCAGTTCTTC
>TRBV9|TRBJ2-1|.|few
CASNEGVDEQFF
TGTGCCAGCAACGAAGGCGTCGATGAGCAGTTCTTC
>TRBV5-1|TRBJ2-1|.|few
CASSSPVRGSYNEQFF
TGCGCCAGCAGCTCTCCGGTGCGCGGGTCCTACAATGAGCAGTTCTTC
>TRBV27|TRBJ2-7|.|few
CASTFSGSVPYEQYF
TGTGCCAGCACTTTTAGCGGCAGTGTTCCCTACGAGCAGTACTTC
>TRBV6-2/TRBV6-3|TRBJ2-7|.|few
CASSYTREQYF
TGTGCCAGCAGCTACACTCGCGAGCAGTACTTC
>TRBV10-3|TRBJ2-1|TRBD1|.
CAISDPRDRVNEQFF
TGTGCCATCAGTGATCCCCGGGACAGGGTCAATGAGCAGTTCTTC
>TRBV20-1|TRBJ2-2|TRBD2|few
CSARPFGTRRGFAGELFF
TGCAGTGCTAGACCGTTCGGGACTAGGAGGGGGTTCGCCGGGGAGCTGTTTTTT
>TRBV9|TRBJ2-1|TRBD2|few
CASSVSGTFYNEQFF
TGTGCCAGCAGCGTAAGCGGGACCTTCTACAATGAGCAGTTCTTC
>TRBV12-3/TRBV12-4|TRBJ2-5|.|few
CASSLGTGETQYF
TGTGCCAGCAGTTTAGGGACTGGGGAGACCCAGTACTTC
>TRBV7-3|TRBJ2-3|TRBD2|.
CASREGDPLTDTQYF
TGTGCCAGTCGGGAGGGGGACCCCCTCACAGATACGCAGTATTTT
>TRBV19|TRBJ2-7|.|.
CASSLGAPYEQYF
TGTGCCAGTAGCCTGGGGGCTCCCTACGAGCAGTACTTC
>TRBV12-3/TRBV12-4|TRBJ1-4|.|.
CASSPLGPGVEKLFF
TGTGCCAGCAGTCCCCTAGGGCCAGGGGTAGAAAAACTGTTTTTT
>TRBV20-1|TRBJ2-6|.|.
CSARDHLQSSGANVLTF
TGCAGTGCTAGAGACCATTTACAAAGCTCTGGGGCCAACGTCCTGACTTTC
>TRBV28|TRBJ2-2|.|.
CASPWPYNTGELFF
TGTGCCAGCCCCTGGCCCTACAACACCGGGGAGCTGTTTTTT
>TRBV29-1|TRBJ1-2|TRBD1|few
CSVERAGGYGYTF
TGCAGCGTTGAAAGGGCAGGGGGGTATGGCTACACCTTC
>TRBV5-1|TRBJ2-1|.|few
CASSRGDGAYNEQFF
TGCGCCAGCAGCCGCGGGGACGGCGCCTACAATGAGCAGTTCTTC
>TRBV7-6|TRBJ1-3|.|few
CASSVRGPTDTIYF
TGTGCCAGCAGCGTACGGGGTCCGACGGACACCATATATTTT
>TRBV28|TRBJ2-5|.|many
CARESVGSFLQETQYF
TGTGCCAGGGAATCCGTGGGATCCTTTCTCCAAGAGACCCAGTACTTC